Listed below are T cell receptor beta chains from one sample, sequenced in a study of Ad26.COV2.S vaccination and SARS-CoV-2 variants. TCRdb's table, derived via immunoSEQ multiplex PCR, lists solely in-frame clones and lacks some. The table lists roughly 400,000 clones, about nine tenths of them singletons. Source: peripheral blood, taken in a trial of Ad26.COV2.S vaccine versus placebo. These receptors were obtained from a person aged 18-60 years who received the Ad26.COV2.S COVID-19 vaccine or a placebo. CDR3s include the opening cysteine and the closing phenylalanine or tryptophan. A D gene is named only where the DNA matches it firmly.

CDR3aa	v_gene	j_gene	d_gene
CASSLLPSGVNNEQFF	TRBV5-1	TRBJ2-1	TRBD2
CASSLETVLGQWF	TRBV7-9	TRBJ1-1	.
CASSFSSLRVETQYF	TRBV28	TRBJ2-3	.
CATSREGLTEAFF	TRBV15	TRBJ1-1	.
CASRTLSGADTQYF	TRBV2	TRBJ2-3	.
CASSQVDLGSYEQYF	TRBV14	TRBJ2-7	.
CASSFRDTNTEAFF	TRBV9	TRBJ1-1	.
CASSLETGGRSYGYTF	TRBV5-4	TRBJ1-2	TRBD1
CASSSSGSDAETQYF	TRBV19	TRBJ2-5	TRBD2
CAIPRGGANYGYTF	TRBV28	TRBJ1-2	.
CASSLTPRRGETQYF	TRBV7-3	TRBJ2-5	.
CSMTGMGSYNEQFF	TRBV29-1	TRBJ2-1	TRBD1
CASSFPAGGAPDTQYF	TRBV6-6	TRBJ2-3	.
CASSVASGTSYEQYF	TRBV9	TRBJ2-7	TRBD2
CASSPKLGDTDTQYF	TRBV18	TRBJ2-3	.
CASSEGTSGRGTDTQYF	TRBV5-1	TRBJ2-3	TRBD2
CASSRDQVPETQYF	TRBV5-4	TRBJ2-5	.